Below, one T cell receptor (beta chain) is given with its context. Its antigen is undetermined. This sample is part of a study of cytomegalovirus exposure and HLA in healthy donors. Overall study: Within an early data release were roughly 90 million unique TCRs drawn from HLA-typed donors. The study's findings and limits: Earlier findings revealed that most TCR beta V segments proved productive either about 87% or about 30% of the time. Most TCRs appeared rarely, but some public TCRs recurred in many donors. In a later analysis, DRB1 alleles had the most associated TCRs; HLA-C alleles the fewest.

Unmatched junction bases numbered 9, after V lost 6 bases and J lost 3 bases. The germline gives CDR1 SNHLY, CDR2 FYNNEI. There are 16 residues in the CDR3. The PCR employed 60 Vbeta primers together with 13 Jbeta primers. Sequencing used immunoSEQ multiplex PCR; TCRdb keeps in-frame clones, though not all of them. Seen here are 95,000 to 150,000 clones, approximately 80% observed once, and the top ten hold under 6.5%. The J gene is TRBJ1-5, the V gene TRBV2; 9 positions match TRBD1. The sample taken for sequencing was PBMCs. This sequence originates from a man younger than 35 in good health and CMV-seropositive. CDR3 nucleotide sequence: TGTGCCAGCAGGGATACAGGGGGCGGATTCAATCAGCCCCAGCATTTT. Translation gives CASRDTGGGFNQPQHF.